This TCR beta chain originates from a study of PD-1 blockade in classical Hodgkin lymphoma. In germline, CDR1 is MDHEN, CDR2 SYDVKM. Unmatched junction bases numbered 2, after V lost 3 bases and J lost 12 bases. The CDR3 length is 11 residues. The table came from immunoSEQ multiplex PCR; TCRdb's copy has only in-frame clones and leaves some out. The data hold just over 60,000 clones, with about 87% observed a single time. Every patient was affected by relapse after autologous stem cell transplantation, while exposure to brentuximab vedotin was not uniform. The count of this clone is one. Antigen specificity is unknown. Study conclusions and caveats: CD4+ TCR diversity rose significantly by C4D1, and CD8+ TCR diversity did not.

Sequenced material: peripheral blood mononuclear cells (PBMCs), taken at baseline. V is TRBV28 and J is TRBJ2-1; 7 nucleotides agree with TRBD2. This receptor was taken from a human donor with classical Hodgkin lymphoma. In DNA form, the CDR3 reads TGTGCCAGCAGTTTTTCGGGGGGGCAGTTCTTC. It translates to CASSFSGGQFF.